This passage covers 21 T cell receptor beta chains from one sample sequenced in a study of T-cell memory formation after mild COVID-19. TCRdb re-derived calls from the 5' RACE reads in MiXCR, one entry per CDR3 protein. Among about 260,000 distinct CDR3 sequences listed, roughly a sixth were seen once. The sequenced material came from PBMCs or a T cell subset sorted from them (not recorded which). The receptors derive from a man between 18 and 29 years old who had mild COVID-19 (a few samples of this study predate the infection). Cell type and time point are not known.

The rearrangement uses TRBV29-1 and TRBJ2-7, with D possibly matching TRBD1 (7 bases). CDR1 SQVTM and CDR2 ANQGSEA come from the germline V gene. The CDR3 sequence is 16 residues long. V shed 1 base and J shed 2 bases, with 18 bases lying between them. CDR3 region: CSVEGVARGVTYEQYF. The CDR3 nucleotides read TGCAGCGTTGAAGGGGTCGCCAGGGGGGTGACCTACGAGCAGTACTTC.

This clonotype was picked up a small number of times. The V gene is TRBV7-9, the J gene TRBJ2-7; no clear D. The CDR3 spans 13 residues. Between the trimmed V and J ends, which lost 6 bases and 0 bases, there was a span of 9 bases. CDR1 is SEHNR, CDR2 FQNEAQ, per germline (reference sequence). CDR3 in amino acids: CASRDPYSYEQYV. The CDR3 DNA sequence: TGTGCCAGCAGGGACCCCTACTCCTACGAGCAGTACGTC.

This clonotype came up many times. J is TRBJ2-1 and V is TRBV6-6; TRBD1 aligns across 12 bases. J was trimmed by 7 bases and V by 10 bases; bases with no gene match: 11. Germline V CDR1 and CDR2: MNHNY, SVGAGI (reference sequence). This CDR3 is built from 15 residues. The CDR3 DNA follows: TGTGCCATCTCAAGGGGGACAGGGGGCGGGAATGAGCAGTTCTTC. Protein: CAISRGTGGGNEQFF.

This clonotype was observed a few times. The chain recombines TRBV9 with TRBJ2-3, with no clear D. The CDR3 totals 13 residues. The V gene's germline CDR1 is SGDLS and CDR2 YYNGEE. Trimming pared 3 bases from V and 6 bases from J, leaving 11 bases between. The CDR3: CASSAPGVDTQYF. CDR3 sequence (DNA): TGTGCCAGCAGCGCCCCAGGCGTTGATACGCAGTATTTT.

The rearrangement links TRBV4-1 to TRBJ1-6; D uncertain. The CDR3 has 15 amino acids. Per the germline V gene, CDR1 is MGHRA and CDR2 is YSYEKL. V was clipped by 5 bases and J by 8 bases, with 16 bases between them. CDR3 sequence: CASSASSGVHSPLHF. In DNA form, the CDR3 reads TGCGCCAGCAGCGCAAGTAGCGGGGTCCATTCACCCCTCCACTTT.

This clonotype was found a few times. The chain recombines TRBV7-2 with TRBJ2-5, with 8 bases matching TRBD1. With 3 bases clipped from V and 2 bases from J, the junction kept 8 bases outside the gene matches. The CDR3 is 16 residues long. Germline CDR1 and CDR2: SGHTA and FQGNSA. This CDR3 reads CASSFQRTGPQETQYF. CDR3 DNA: TGTGCCAGCAGCTTCCAAAGGACAGGGCCTCAAGAGACCCAGTACTTC.

CDR3 DNA: TGTGCCAGCAGACCCGGGACTAGCGGGCCAGATACGCAGTATTTT. Translating it yields CASRPGTSGPDTQYF. V and J are TRBV6-5 and TRBJ2-3; 12 nucleotides align to TRBD2. Germline CDR1 and CDR2: MNHEY and SVGAGI. CDR3 length: 15 residues. Losses at the gene ends were 6 bases for V and 4 bases for J; bases not matched to a gene: 5.

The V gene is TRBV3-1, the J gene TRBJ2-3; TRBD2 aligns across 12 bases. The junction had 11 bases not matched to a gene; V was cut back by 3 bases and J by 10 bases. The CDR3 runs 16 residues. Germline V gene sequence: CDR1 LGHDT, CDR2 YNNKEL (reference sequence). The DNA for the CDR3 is TGTGCCAGCAGCCAGATACTAGCGGGGGGCTCTGGGGCGCAGTATTTT. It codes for CASSQILAGGSGAQYF.

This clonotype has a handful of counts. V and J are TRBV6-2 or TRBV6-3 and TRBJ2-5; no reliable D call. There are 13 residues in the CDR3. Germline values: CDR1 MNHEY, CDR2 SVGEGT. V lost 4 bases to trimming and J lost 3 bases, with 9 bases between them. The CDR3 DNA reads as TGTGCCAGCAGTTTGTTGCCGGAAGAGACCCAGTACTTC. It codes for CASSLLPEETQYF.

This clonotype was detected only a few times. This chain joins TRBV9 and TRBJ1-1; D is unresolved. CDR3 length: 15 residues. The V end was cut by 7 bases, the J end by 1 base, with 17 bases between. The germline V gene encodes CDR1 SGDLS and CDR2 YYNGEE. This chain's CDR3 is CASSPYSTKNTEAFF. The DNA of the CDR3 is TGTGCCAGCTCCCCGTACAGTACCAAGAACACTGAAGCTTTCTTT.

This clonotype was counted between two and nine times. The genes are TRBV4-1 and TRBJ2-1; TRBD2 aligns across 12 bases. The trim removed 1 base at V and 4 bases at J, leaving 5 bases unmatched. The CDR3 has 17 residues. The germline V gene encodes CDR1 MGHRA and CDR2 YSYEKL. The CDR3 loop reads CASSQVASGGAYNEQFF. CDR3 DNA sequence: TGCGCCAGCAGCCAAGTTGCTAGCGGGGGGGCTTACAATGAGCAGTTCTTC.

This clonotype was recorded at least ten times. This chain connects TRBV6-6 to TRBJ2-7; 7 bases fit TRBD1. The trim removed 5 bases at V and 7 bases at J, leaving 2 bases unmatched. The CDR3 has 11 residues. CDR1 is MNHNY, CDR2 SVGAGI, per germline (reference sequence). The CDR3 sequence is CASSPDREQYF. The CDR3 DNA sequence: TGTGCCAGCAGTCCGGACAGGGAGCAGTACTTC.

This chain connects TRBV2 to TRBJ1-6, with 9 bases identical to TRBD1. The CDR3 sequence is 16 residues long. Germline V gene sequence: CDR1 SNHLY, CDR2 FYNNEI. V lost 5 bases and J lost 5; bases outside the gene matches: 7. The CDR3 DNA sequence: TGTGCCAGCAGTTTCGCCGGGACAGGGAATAATTCACCCCTCCACTTT. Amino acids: CASSFAGTGNNSPLHF.

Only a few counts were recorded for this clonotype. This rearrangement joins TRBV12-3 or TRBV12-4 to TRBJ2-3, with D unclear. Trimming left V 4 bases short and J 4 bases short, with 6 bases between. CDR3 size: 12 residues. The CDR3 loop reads CASSSWADTQYF. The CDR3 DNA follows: TGTGCCAGCAGTTCCTGGGCAGATACGCAGTATTTT.

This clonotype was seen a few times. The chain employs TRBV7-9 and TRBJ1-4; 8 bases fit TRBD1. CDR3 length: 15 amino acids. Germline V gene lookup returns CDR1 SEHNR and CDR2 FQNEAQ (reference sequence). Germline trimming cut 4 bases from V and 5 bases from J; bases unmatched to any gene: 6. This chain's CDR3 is CASSYAGDRNEKLFF. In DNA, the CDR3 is TGTGCCAGCAGCTACGCAGGGGACAGGAATGAAAAACTGTTTTTT.

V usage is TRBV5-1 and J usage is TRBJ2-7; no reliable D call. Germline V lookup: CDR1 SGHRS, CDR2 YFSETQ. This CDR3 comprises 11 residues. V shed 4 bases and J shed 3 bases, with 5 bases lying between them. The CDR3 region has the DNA TGCGCCAGCAGCCTGTACTACGAGCAGTACGTC. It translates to CASSLYYEQYV.

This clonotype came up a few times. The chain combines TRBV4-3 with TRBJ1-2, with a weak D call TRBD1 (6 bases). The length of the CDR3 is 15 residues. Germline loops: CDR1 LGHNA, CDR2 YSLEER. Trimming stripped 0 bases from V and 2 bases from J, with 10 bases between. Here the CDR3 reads CASSQESDRNYGYTF. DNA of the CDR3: TGCGCCAGCAGCCAAGAATCGGACAGAAACTATGGCTACACCTTC.

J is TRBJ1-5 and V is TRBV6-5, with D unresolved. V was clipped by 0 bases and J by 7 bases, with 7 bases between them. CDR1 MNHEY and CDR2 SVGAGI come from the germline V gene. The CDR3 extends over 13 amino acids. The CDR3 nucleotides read TGTGCCAGCAGTTACTCGTCAGACCAGCCCCAGCATTTT. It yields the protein CASSYSSDQPQHF.

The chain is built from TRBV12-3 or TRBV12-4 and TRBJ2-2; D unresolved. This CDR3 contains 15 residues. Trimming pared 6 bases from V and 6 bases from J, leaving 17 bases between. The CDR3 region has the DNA TGTGCCAGCAGAACCGCACGGGTTAGGTCCGGGGAGCTGTTTTTT. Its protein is CASRTARVRSGELFF.

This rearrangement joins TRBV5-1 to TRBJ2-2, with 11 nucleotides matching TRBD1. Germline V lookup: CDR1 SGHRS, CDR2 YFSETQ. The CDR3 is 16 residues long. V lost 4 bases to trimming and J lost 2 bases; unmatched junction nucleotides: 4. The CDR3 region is CASSTGQGANTGELFF. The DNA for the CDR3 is TGCGCCAGCAGCACCGGACAGGGGGCAAACACCGGGGAGCTGTTTTTT.

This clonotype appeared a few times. The CDR3 DNA sequence: TGTGCCAGCAGCACACCTCCGGAAAACATTCAGTACTTC. It codes for CASSTPPENIQYF. The chain joins TRBV5-5 to TRBJ2-4, with unresolved D. V was clipped by 4 bases and J by 5 bases, with 10 bases between them. CDR1 and CDR2 (germline): SGHKS, YYEKEE (reference sequence). This CDR3 region has 13 residues.